These 21 T cell receptor beta chains were sequenced from one sample in a study of blood T cell repertoires in COVID-19. Method: immunoSEQ multiplex PCR; TCRdb's copy keeps in-frame clones and lacks some. The sample carries about 200,000 clones, 85% recorded once. The sequenced material came from peripheral blood. All receptors come from a man aged 55 to 70 with COVID-19, enrolled during active disease.

The chain is built from TRBV27 and TRBJ1-6; no firm D call. Trimming cost V 3 bases and J 6 bases, with 9 bases left between them. The CDR3 runs to 14 residues. Germline CDR1 MNHEY, CDR2 SMNVEV (reference sequence). This chain's CDR3 is CASSFAFSNSPLHF. The CDR3 region has the DNA TGTGCCAGCAGTTTTGCATTTAGTAATTCACCCCTCCACTTT.

V and J are TRBV5-8 and TRBJ2-1; D gene unclear. CDR3 length equals 13 residues. V was trimmed by 5 bases and J by 5 bases, leaving 11 bases between them. The germline CDR1 and CDR2 sequences are SGHTS and YDEGEE. The CDR3 loop is CASSYPQNNEQFF. CDR3 nucleotide sequence: TGTGCCAGCAGTTACCCCCAGAACAATGAGCAGTTCTTC.

The chain carries TRBV5-1 and TRBJ2-5; the D gene is possibly TRBD2 (6 bases). The germline V gene has CDR1 SGHRS and CDR2 YFSETQ. This CDR3 comprises 16 residues. Trimming pared 4 bases from V and 2 bases from J, leaving 18 bases between. The CDR3 loop reads CASSRSGDGRQETQYF. Here the CDR3 DNA reads TGCGCCAGCAGCCGAAGTGGGGACGGGAGACAAGAGACCCAGTACTTC.

This chain connects TRBV4-3 to TRBJ1-6; the D is unclear. From germline, CDR1 is LGHNA and CDR2 YSLEER. Trimming shortened V by 1 base and J by 8 bases, and 6 bases separated the two germline ends. The CDR3 is made up of 13 amino acids. CDR3 sequence reads: CASSQVSDSPLHF. The CDR3 DNA sequence: TGCGCCAGCAGCCAAGTTTCCGATTCACCCCTCCACTTT.

The chain uses TRBV27 and TRBJ1-5; weak D call: TRBD1 (6 bases). Per the germline V gene, CDR1 is MNHEY and CDR2 is SMNVEV (reference sequence). This CDR3 contains 15 residues. Trimming left V 3 bases short and J 4 bases short, with 13 bases between. CDR3 DNA: TGTGCCAGCAGTTTGTCCCACGACAGGAATCAGCCCCAGCATTTT. It is translated as CASSLSHDRNQPQHF.

The chain is built from TRBV6-2 or TRBV6-3 and TRBJ1-1; a possible D gene is TRBD1 (6 bases). Looked up from germline, CDR1 is MNHEY and CDR2 is SVGEGT. V was clipped by 5 bases and J by 1 base, with 14 bases between them. The CDR3 runs to 15 residues. The CDR3 spells CASSALRGPNTEAFF. DNA for the CDR3: TGTGCCAGCAGTGCCCTCAGGGGTCCGAACACTGAAGCTTTCTTT.

This clone came up once. The chain recombines TRBV28 with TRBJ1-2, with 8 bases identical to TRBD1. The CDR3 extends over 15 amino acids. Germline V gene lookup returns CDR1 MDHEN and CDR2 SYDVKM. V gave up 10 bases and J gave up 6 bases; unmatched junction bases: 16. The CDR3 nucleotides are TGTGCCATCTCAGGAGGGGGCAGGGGGCCGGATGGCTACACCTTC. It specifies CAISGGGRGPDGYTF.

The chain recombines TRBV5-6 with TRBJ2-5, with 7 bases fitting TRBD1. CDR3 size: 14 residues. Looked up from germline, CDR1 is SGHDT and CDR2 is YYEEEE. V dropped 2 bases and J dropped 5; count of bases not matched to a gene: 6. The CDR3 region is CASSFPGGEETQYF. DNA of the CDR3: TGTGCCAGCAGCTTTCCAGGGGGAGAGGAGACCCAGTACTTC. Filled out from reference TRBV5-6 and TRBJ2-5, the complete variable domain reads DAGVTQSPTHLIKTRGQQVTLRCSPKSGHDTVSWYQQALGQGPQFIFQYYEEEERQRGNFPDRFSGHQFPNYSSELNVNALLLGDSALYLCASSFPGGEETQYFGPGTRLLVL.

CDR3 in DNA: TGTGCCAGCAGCGGGGACAGGGGTGATACGCAGTATTTT. Residues: CASSGDRGDTQYF. This chain connects TRBV6-5 to TRBJ2-3, with TRBD1 matching 10 bases. V lost 6 bases and J lost 6; bases outside the gene matches: 3. Germline assignment: CDR1 MNHEY and CDR2 SVGAGI. This CDR3 region has 13 residues.

This chain connects TRBV27 to TRBJ1-6; TRBD1 aligns across 9 bases. The germline gives CDR1 MNHEY, CDR2 SMNVEV (reference sequence). The trim removed 2 bases at V and 7 bases at J, leaving 6 bases unmatched. The CDR3 is made up of 16 amino acids. The CDR3 sequence is CASSLRDRVTNSPLHF. CDR3 in DNA: TGTGCCAGCAGTTTAAGGGACAGGGTTACGAATTCACCCCTCCACTTT.

The chain couples TRBV9 to TRBJ2-5, with 9 positions matching TRBD2. Germline V lookup: CDR1 SGDLS, CDR2 YYNGEE. With 4 bases clipped from V and 4 bases from J, the junction kept 8 bases outside the gene matches. CDR3 length: 15 residues. The CDR3 is CASSPRGSGRETQYF. CDR3 nucleotides: TGTGCCAGCAGCCCTCGGGGTAGCGGGAGAGAGACCCAGTACTTC.

The V and J genes are TRBV5-1 and TRBJ2-3; possibly TRBD1 for D (5 bases). The V gene lost 0 bases and the J gene lost 2 bases, with 16 bases spanning the gap. Germline lookup yields CDR1 SGHRS and CDR2 YFSETQ. The CDR3 sequence is 17 residues long. The CDR3 loop is CASSLGLPGQNTDTQYF. In DNA, the CDR3 is TGCGCCAGCAGCTTGGGTCTACCCGGACAAAACACAGATACGCAGTATTTT.

The chain is built from TRBV7-9 and TRBJ1-5; D is unclear. Germline V gene sequence: CDR1 SEHNR, CDR2 FQNEAQ (reference sequence). V lost 0 bases and J lost 7, with 13 bases in between. The CDR3 has 15 amino acids. The CDR3 bases are TGTGCCAGCAGCTTAGCCTCCGGGGATCGCCAGCCCCAGCATTTT. Protein sequence: CASSLASGDRQPQHF.

V gene TRBV6-1 combines with J gene TRBJ1-2, with TRBD1 matching over 7 bases. The CDR3 has 13 residues. The junction had 7 bases not matched to a gene; V was cut back by 4 bases and J by 8 bases. From germline, CDR1 is MNHNS and CDR2 SASEGT. CDR3 nucleotides: TGTGCCAGCAGTGCGACAGGGAGAGGGGGCTACACCTTC. This codes for CASSATGRGGYTF.

This clone was counted once. CDR3 in DNA: TGTGCCAGCTCCCCCGGTCTTTATGACACTGAAGCTTTCTTT. Translating it yields CASSPGLYDTEAFF. The chain combines TRBV18 with TRBJ1-1, with D unclear. The CDR3 consists of 14 residues. The V gene's germline CDR1 is KGHSH and CDR2 LQKENI. Trimming shortened V by 6 bases and J by 3 bases, and 14 bases separated the two germline ends.

The chain has TRBV28 and TRBJ1-5, with unresolved D. V shed 6 bases and J shed 0 bases, with 6 bases lying between them. Looked up from germline, CDR1 is MDHEN and CDR2 is SYDVKM. The CDR3 has 13 amino acids. The DNA for the CDR3 is TGTGCCAGCAGGGCAGATAGCAATCAGCCCCAGCATTTT. The encoded protein is CASRADSNQPQHF.

The rearrangement uses TRBV15 and TRBJ1-2, with D possibly being TRBD1 (6 bases). CDR3 length equals 14 residues. V lost 2 bases to trimming and J lost 6 bases, with 13 bases between them. CDR1 and CDR2 from the germline V gene are LNHNV and YYDKDF (reference sequence). CDR3 region: CATSRRQVGDGYTF. In nucleotides, the CDR3 is TGTGCCACCAGCAGAAGACAGGTGGGGGATGGCTACACCTTC.

This chain connects TRBV4-3 to TRBJ1-1, with D uncertain. The germline CDR1 and CDR2 sequences are LGHNA and YSLEER. Trimming stripped 3 bases from V and 4 bases from J, with 12 bases between. The CDR3 sequence is 14 residues long. The CDR3 DNA reads TGCGCCAGCAGCCACCAACTAGAAGGCACTGAAGCTTTCTTT. As protein: CASSHQLEGTEAFF.

This chain uses TRBV6-6 with TRBJ2-1, with TRBD1 matching over 8 bases. V was pared by 6 bases and J by 9 bases, with 4 bases of the junction left unmatched. Per germline, CDR1 MNHNY and CDR2 SVGAGI (reference sequence). The length of the CDR3 is 12 residues. This CDR3 reads CASSSGGSEQFF. Written as DNA, the CDR3 is TGTGCCAGCAGCTCAGGGGGCAGTGAGCAGTTCTTC.

On this clone: At one of its ends the junction is not consistent with the germline gene, which may arise from a read error. The chain joins TRBV4-2 to TRBJ2-7; a possible D gene is TRBD1 (6 bases). There are 14 residues in the CDR3. CDR1 is LGHNA, CDR2 YNFKEQ, per germline. CDR3 sequence (DNA): TGTGCCAGCAACCAAGAAACACAGGGTTTGGTTTTGTACTTC. Protein: CASNQETQGLVLYF.

This rearrangement joins TRBV30 to TRBJ2-2; TRBD2 is a possible D gene (5 bases). Germline V gene lookup returns CDR1 GTSNPN and CDR2 SVGIG (reference sequence). V was cut by 8 bases and J by 4 bases, with 14 bases left in between. This CDR3 has 13 amino acids. The chain's CDR3 is CAGTRTFTGELFF. The CDR3, as DNA: TGTGCCGGTACAAGGACTTTCACCGGGGAGCTGTTTTTT. The full variable domain, completed using reference TRBV30 and TRBJ2-2, is SQTIHQWPATLVQPVGSPLSLECTVEGTSNPNLYWYRQAAGRGLQLLFYSVGIGQISSEVPQNLSASRPQDRQFILSSKKLLLSDSGFYLCAGTRTFTGELFFGEGSRLTVL.